This T cell receptor (beta chain) was sequenced for a study of CD8 T cells in Susac syndrome (dated by TCRdb to about 2019). Background for the entire study: Whether CD8+ T cell activation and differentiation in Susac syndrome was antigen driven was tested using repertoire sequencing. CD8+ T cell repertoire clonality was compared between more than ten healthy donors, some 14 Susac syndrome patients and approximately 15 multiple sclerosis patients. General conclusions and limits of the study: The TCR sequencing and HLA analysis was acknowledged to have included a relatively small number of individuals.

High-throughput TCR beta sequencing profiled peripheral blood CD8+ and CD4+ T cells from healthy donors, Susac syndrome patients and multiple sclerosis patients. Healthy donors were age- and sex-matched controls. Bulk CD8+ and CD4+ T cells were purified by magnetic negative isolation, while CD8+ TEMRA cells were enriched using FACS. Blood was collected in EDTA tubes and processed within 24 hours, with PBMCs isolated through density gradient centrifugation. PBMCs intended for TCR sequencing were cryopreserved in liquid nitrogen and thawed later in a water bath at 37 degrees C. The sorted or isolated CD4+, CD8+ and CD8+ TEMRA cells reached a purity of at least 90%. From the cysteine through the phenylalanine, the CDR3 covers 14 amino acids. Of the read, only the CDR3 DNA is kept; its 42 bases are in frame from base 1. The germline V end is reduced by 6 bases and the J end by 5 bases; junction bases left unmatched: 7. The germline V gene (reference sequence) sets CDR1 to MNHEY and CDR2 to SMNVEV.

Turning to this clonotype: This receptor's antigen is unknown. No much larger clone is present one base from it, and per-base qualities are unavailable.

RNA was extracted using the RNeasy kit, and roughly 0.5 to 1 microgram was reverse transcribed with random hexamers. The immunoSEQ multiplex PCR assay, which covers 54 Vbeta and 13 Jbeta segments, was used to amplify TCR beta CDR3 regions. PCR amplification bias was corrected using a synthetic template baseline for primer optimization and computational correction. As for the original processing: Only productive sequences were kept, with reads annotated to V, D and J genes according to IMGT and analyzed in immunoSEQ Analyzer. Clonality was calculated as one minus the Shannon entropy normalized by log2 of the number of productive unique sequences. For each patient and control, public and private clones were evaluated within the 100 most prevalent clones. A clone was defined as Susac-specific if it was absent from the healthy and MS cohorts, from 950 to 1,300 published viral clones and from other ImmuneACCESS disease sequences. TCRdb ran its own pipeline on the public reads, namely fastp trimming at Q25 and MiXCR clone calling, and kept in-frame beta chains. Rows merge per CDR3 protein into single entries with the most common DNA and genes. The V and J calls follow TCRdb's processing rather than the paper's. The table for this sample lists some 150,000 distinct CDR3 sequences; over 85% of them were counted only once. 0.25% to 0.3% of the sample belongs to the ten largest clones.

This receptor chain uses TRBV27 and TRBJ2-5, with TRBD2 matching 9 junction bases. The receptor's source is a human donor in good health. The sequenced sample consisted of CD8+ T cells from PBMCs. In nucleotides, the sequence is TGTGCCAGCAGAGATAGCGGGAGTAGTGAGACCCAGTACTTC. Its translation is CASRDSGSSETQYF.